These 31 T cell receptor beta chains were all obtained from the same sample, sequenced in a study of OX40 agonist ivuxolimab in advanced cancers. Repertoires were generated with immunoSEQ multiplex PCR, while TCRdb's copy carries only in-frame clones and drops some. The table has about 19,000 clones, about two thirds seen once. The source was CD4+ or CD8+ T cells sorted from blood, collected in a trial of the OX40 agonist ivuxolimab. The receptors originated from an adult with an advanced solid tumor such as melanoma, head and neck, liver or kidney cancer.

The rearrangement joins TRBV28 to TRBJ2-3; perhaps TRBD2 as D (5 bases). Trimming left V 4 bases short and J 4 bases short, with 21 bases between. The CDR3 spans 17 residues. The V gene's germline CDR1 is MDHEN and CDR2 SYDVKM. The DNA for the CDR3 is TGTGCCAGCAGTTGGGGAGACCACGAATCTGCACCAGATACGCAGTATTTT. Its protein is CASSWGDHESAPDTQYF.

The genes are TRBV7-3 and TRBJ2-7, with 7 bases matching TRBD1. The CDR3 extends over 16 amino acids. Trimming removed 5 bases from V and 1 base from J; junction bases left unmatched: 11. The germline CDR1 and CDR2 sequences are SGHTA and FQGTGA. CDR3 bases: TGTGCCAGCAGCGAAAGACAGGGTTTTGATTCCTACGAGCAGTACTTC. It encodes CASSERQGFDSYEQYF.

The V and J genes are TRBV29-1 and TRBJ2-7; the D gene is possibly TRBD1 (6 bases). Trimming stripped 4 bases from V and 2 bases from J, with 33 bases between. The CDR3 extends over 20 amino acids. CDR1 and CDR2 (germline): SQVTM, ANQGSEA. The CDR3 loop reads CSVGGLGRTRRRPTPYEQYF. The CDR3 DNA reads as TGCAGCGTTGGGGGGCTCGGGCGTACTCGTAGACGACCTACCCCCTACGAGCAGTACTTC.

V and J are TRBV18 and TRBJ2-5, with unresolved D. Germline V gene sequence: CDR1 KGHSH, CDR2 LQKENI. V shed 3 bases and J shed 1 base, with 6 bases lying between them. CDR3 length: 13 residues. The CDR3 bases are TGTGCCAGCTCACCGTATGGCCAAGAGACCCAGTACTTC. It is translated as CASSPYGQETQYF.

This chain uses TRBV7-8 with TRBJ2-2; D is ambiguous. The germline CDR1 and CDR2 sequences are SGHVS and FQNEAQ. The CDR3 is 15 amino acids. Trimming cost V 3 bases and J 2 bases, with 10 bases left between them. This chain's CDR3 is CASSLENSNTGELFF. As DNA, the CDR3 is TGTGCCAGCAGCTTGGAGAACAGTAACACCGGGGAGCTGTTTTTT.

The rearrangement joins TRBV4-2 to TRBJ2-7; 11 bases line up with TRBD2. This CDR3 comprises 15 residues. After removal of 1 base from V and 2 bases from J, the junction contained 1 base not matched to a gene. CDR1 LGHNA and CDR2 YNFKEQ come from the germline V gene. CDR3 sequence: CASSQGLAGTYEQYF. The CDR3 region has the DNA TGTGCCAGCAGCCAAGGACTAGCGGGGACCTACGAGCAGTACTTC.

V gene TRBV6-6 combines with J gene TRBJ2-5; D gene ambiguous. CDR3 length: 15 amino acids. Per the germline V gene, CDR1 is MNHNY and CDR2 is SVGAGI (reference sequence). The germline V and J ends were trimmed by 0 bases and 3 bases, with 11 bases remaining between them. As DNA, the CDR3 is TGTGCCAGCAGTTACTCGCGAGTACCAGAAGAGACCCAGTACTTC. Translating it yields CASSYSRVPEETQYF.

This clone turned up a few times. The chain employs TRBV4-1 and TRBJ1-6; D is perhaps TRBD1 (6 bases). Per the germline V gene, CDR1 is MGHRA and CDR2 is YSYEKL. The CDR3 loop spans 15 amino acids. Trimming removed 3 bases at V and 7 bases at J, with 13 bases between. CDR3 DNA sequence: TGCGCCAGCAGCCAGGTACAGGGAGGGAATTCACCCCTCCACTTT. Its protein product is CASSQVQGGNSPLHF.

The rearrangement links TRBV6-6 to TRBJ2-5, with 8 positions matching TRBD1. V gave up 0 bases and J gave up 5 bases; unmatched junction bases: 8. The CDR3 runs 16 residues. Per the germline V gene, CDR1 is MNHNY and CDR2 is SVGAGI (reference sequence). CDR3 coding DNA: TGTGCCAGCAGTTACTCCGACAGGGGTATATTGGAGACCCAGTACTTC. Amino acid sequence: CASSYSDRGILETQYF.

The chain has TRBV7-9 and TRBJ2-7, with D uncertain. Trimming stripped 5 bases from V and 1 base from J, with 3 bases between. Germline CDR1 SEHNR, CDR2 FQNEAQ (reference sequence). This CDR3 comprises 11 residues. CDR3 sequence: CASSRSYEQYF. CDR3 DNA sequence: TGTGCCAGCAGCCGATCCTACGAGCAGTACTTC. Full variable domain (missing parts from reference TRBV7-9 and TRBJ2-7): DTGVSQNPRHKITKRGQNVTFRCDPISEHNRLYWYRQTLGQGPEFLTYFQNEAQLEKSRLLSDRFSAERPKGSFSTLEIQRTEQGDSAMYLCASSRSYEQYFGPGTRLTVT.

This clone showed up just a few times. The chain has TRBV5-5 and TRBJ2-7, with 7 bases lining up with TRBD1. The ends lost 3 bases at V and 3 bases at J; junction bases unmatched: 6. There are 14 residues in the CDR3. Germline CDR1 reads SGHKS; CDR2 reads YYEKEE (reference sequence). The CDR3 DNA reads TGTGCCAGCAGCTCCCCCGACAGGGACTACGAGCAGTACTTC. It is translated as CASSSPDRDYEQYF.

The chain uses TRBV19 and TRBJ2-1, with 10 nucleotides matching TRBD2. The CDR3 sequence is 15 residues long. Looked up from germline, CDR1 is LNHDA and CDR2 is SQIVND (reference sequence). With V trimmed by 7 bases and J by 0 bases, 3 bases remained unmatched. The chain's CDR3 is CASKSGGASYNEQFF. For the CDR3, the DNA is TGTGCCAGTAAGAGCGGGGGGGCCTCCTACAATGAGCAGTTCTTC. The entire variable domain, with the rest obtained from reference TRBV19 and TRBJ2-1, is as follows: DGGITQSPKYLFRKEGQNVTLSCEQNLNHDAMYWYRQDPGQGLRLIYYSQIVNDFQKGDIAEGYSVSREKKESFPLTVTSAQKNPTAFYLCASKSGGASYNEQFFGPGTRLTVL.

The rearrangement uses TRBV10-3 and TRBJ1-3; D gene uncertain. CDR3 length: 15 residues. The germline V gene encodes CDR1 ENHRY and CDR2 SYGVKD. V was shortened by 3 bases and J by 4 bases, with 13 bases between the two germline ends. For the CDR3, the DNA is TGTGCCATCAGTGACCCTCCGGGTTCAGGAAACACCATATATTTT. Amino acids: CAISDPPGSGNTIYF.

The rearrangement uses TRBV6-5 and TRBJ2-2; TRBD1 or TRBD2 may be the D gene (5 bases each). The CDR3 has 15 residues. Germline CDR1 is MNHEY and CDR2 is SVGAGI. V lost 5 bases, J lost 0 bases, and 10 bases lay in between. Here the CDR3 reads CASSQTGPNTGELFF. The CDR3 nucleotides read TGTGCCAGCAGTCAGACGGGACCGAACACCGGGGAGCTGTTTTTT.

V and J are TRBV11-2 and TRBJ2-3, with D unclear. Trimming took off 1 base at V and 2 bases at J, with 16 bases between the two ends. This CDR3 comprises 17 residues. Germline V gene sequence: CDR1 SGHAT, CDR2 FQNNGV. CDR3 protein: CASSLGYLLGYTDTQYF. The CDR3 bases are TGTGCCAGCAGCTTAGGGTACCTGTTGGGCTACACAGATACGCAGTATTTT.

V is TRBV4-3 and J is TRBJ1-2; 10 positions match TRBD1. CDR1 is LGHNA, CDR2 YSLEER, per germline. This CDR3 is 15 amino acids long. V was pared by 1 base and J by 3 bases, with 2 bases of the junction left unmatched. The CDR3 bases are TGCGCCAGCAGCCAAGGACAGGGGGCCCACTATGGCTACACCTTC. Protein product: CASSQGQGAHYGYTF.

This rearrangement joins TRBV6-1 to TRBJ2-5; no clear D. The CDR3 consists of 12 residues. The V and J ends lost 8 bases and 5 bases respectively, with 12 bases between them. Germline-derived CDR1 and CDR2 are MNHNS and SASEGT. CDR3 sequence (DNA): TGTGCCAGCGGGCGGCGCAGCGAGACCCAGTACTTC. Protein: CASGRRSETQYF.

This chain uses TRBV28 with TRBJ2-7, with 7 bases matching TRBD2. The germline V gene encodes CDR1 MDHEN and CDR2 SYDVKM. This CDR3 spans 15 amino acids. V shed 1 base, J shed 4 bases, and the junction held 7 bases outside the gene matches. The CDR3 region is CASSLSAGEYYEQYF. CDR3 DNA sequence: TGTGCCAGCAGTTTATCGGCGGGAGAGTATTACGAGCAGTACTTC.

A single count supports this clone. V usage is TRBV4-1 and J usage is TRBJ2-7; D possibly corresponds to TRBD2 (5 bases). Trimming left V 4 bases short and J 3 bases short, with 10 bases between. The V gene's germline CDR1 is MGHRA and CDR2 YSYEKL. The CDR3 runs to 13 residues. CDR3 sequence (DNA): TGCGCCAGCAGCCTTGGACTGCTCTACGAGCAGTACTTC. This encodes CASSLGLLYEQYF.

This clone occurred a few times. Since no conserved phenylalanine or tryptophan closes the CDR3, a read error is the likely cause. No DNA is shown, since the ends of the CDR3 on it are uncertain; the CDR3 is the one TCRdb lists. The rearrangement joins TRBV30 to TRBJ1-2; the table's D call, TRBD1, has no DNA check behind it. Per the germline V gene, CDR1 is GTSNPN and CDR2 is SVGIG (reference sequence). Both ends counted, the CDR3 spans 12 residues. The CDR3 loop is CAWMGARPRGHP.

Note on this clone: The junction departs from the called germline gene at one end, perhaps through a read error. V is TRBV6-4 and J is TRBJ2-2; no firm D call. The germline V gene has CDR1 MRHNA and CDR2 SNTAGT. The CDR3 has 15 residues. The CDR3 is CASSYSDENTGELFF. The CDR3 bases are TGTGCCAGCAGTTACTCGGACGAGAACACCGGGGAGCTGTTTTTT.

This clone has just a few counts. This chain links TRBV11-3 with TRBJ2-7; D is perhaps TRBD1 (6 bases). The V and J ends lost 3 bases and 7 bases respectively, with 25 bases between them. Germline assignment: CDR1 SGHNT and CDR2 YENEEA. The CDR3 runs to 17 residues. The CDR3 sequence: CASSLEISGTPRREQYF. The CDR3 DNA follows: TGTGCCAGCAGCTTGGAAATTAGTGGGACACCGAGGAGGGAGCAGTACTTC.

The V gene is TRBV5-4, the J gene TRBJ2-1; 7 positions match TRBD2. Per germline, CDR1 SGHNT and CDR2 YYREEE (reference sequence). This CDR3 spans 12 amino acids. After removal of 4 bases from V and 9 bases from J, the junction contained 4 bases not matched to a gene. DNA of the CDR3: TGTGCCAGCAGCCCCGGCGGGGGTGAGCAGTTCTTC. Amino acid sequence: CASSPGGGEQFF.

The rearrangement joins TRBV6-5 to TRBJ2-7, with TRBD1 matching over 10 bases. J lost 3 bases, V lost 8 bases, and 4 bases had no gene match. The germline gives CDR1 MNHEY, CDR2 SVGAGI. The CDR3 runs to 13 residues. The CDR3 sequence: CASEGQGGYEQYF. CDR3 nucleotide sequence: TGTGCCAGCGAAGGACAGGGGGGCTACGAGCAGTACTTC.

The chain carries TRBV19 and TRBJ2-7; 9 bases are a match to TRBD1. Unmatched junction bases numbered 1, after V lost 3 bases and J lost 1 base. Germline V CDR1 and CDR2: LNHDA, SQIVND (reference sequence). This CDR3 is 14 amino acids long. This CDR3 is CASSMTGGSYEQYF. CDR3 nucleotides: TGTGCCAGTAGTATGACAGGGGGTTCCTACGAGCAGTACTTC.

This clone was counted at least ten times. The V gene is TRBV13, the J gene TRBJ2-3; a possible D gene is TRBD2 (5 bases). Germline assignment: CDR1 PRHDT and CDR2 FYEKMQ (reference sequence). Trimming stripped 4 bases from V and 0 bases from J, with 11 bases between. CDR3 length: 15 residues. CDR3 in amino acids: CASSSHGGSTDTQYF. CDR3 nucleotides: TGTGCCAGCAGCTCCCACGGCGGGAGCACAGATACGCAGTATTTT.

This clone occurred a few times. The chain recombines TRBV19 with TRBJ2-7; a weak D match, TRBD2 (6 bases). CDR1 and CDR2 from the germline V gene are LNHDA and SQIVND (reference sequence). This CDR3 spans 14 amino acids. The ends were cut back, 5 bases at V and 2 bases at J, with 13 bases in the middle. CDR3 nucleotide sequence: TGTGCCAGTAGTCGCGGGACCCCAGCCTACGAGCAGTACTTC. The encoded protein is CASSRGTPAYEQYF.

The chain employs TRBV27 and TRBJ2-5; D remains ambiguous. Germline V gene sequence: CDR1 MNHEY, CDR2 SMNVEV (reference sequence). V was pared by 5 bases and J by 2 bases, with 9 bases between. The CDR3 spans 13 residues. CDR3 sequence: CASSSLLQETQYF. In DNA, the CDR3 is TGTGCCAGCAGTAGCTTACTACAAGAGACCCAGTACTTC.

This chain uses TRBV28 with TRBJ2-5; D possibly corresponds to TRBD1 (6 bases). The CDR3 length is 13 residues. The V and J ends lost 8 bases and 1 base respectively, with 11 bases between them. CDR1 MDHEN and CDR2 SYDVKM come from the germline V gene. The CDR3 DNA is TGTGCCAGCTTAGGACAGCTCCAAGAGACCCAGTACTTC. As protein: CASLGQLQETQYF.

J is TRBJ2-5 and V is TRBV5-4; TRBD1 matches at 7 bases. CDR1 and CDR2 (germline): SGHNT, YYREEE (reference sequence). V lost 6 bases to trimming and J lost 5 bases; unmatched junction nucleotides: 10. There are 14 residues in the CDR3. The CDR3 here is CASTFDRVPETQYF. The CDR3 coding sequence is TGTGCCAGCACCTTCGACAGGGTCCCCGAGACCCAGTACTTC.

This chain links TRBV13 with TRBJ2-5; 7 positions match TRBD2. The germline gives CDR1 PRHDT, CDR2 FYEKMQ (reference sequence). This CDR3 comprises 16 residues. V was clipped by 5 bases and J by 3 bases; unmatched bases: 12. The CDR3 region is CASSIREVLEKETQYF. The CDR3 region has the DNA TGTGCCAGCAGCATCCGGGAGGTCTTGGAAAAAGAGACCCAGTACTTC.